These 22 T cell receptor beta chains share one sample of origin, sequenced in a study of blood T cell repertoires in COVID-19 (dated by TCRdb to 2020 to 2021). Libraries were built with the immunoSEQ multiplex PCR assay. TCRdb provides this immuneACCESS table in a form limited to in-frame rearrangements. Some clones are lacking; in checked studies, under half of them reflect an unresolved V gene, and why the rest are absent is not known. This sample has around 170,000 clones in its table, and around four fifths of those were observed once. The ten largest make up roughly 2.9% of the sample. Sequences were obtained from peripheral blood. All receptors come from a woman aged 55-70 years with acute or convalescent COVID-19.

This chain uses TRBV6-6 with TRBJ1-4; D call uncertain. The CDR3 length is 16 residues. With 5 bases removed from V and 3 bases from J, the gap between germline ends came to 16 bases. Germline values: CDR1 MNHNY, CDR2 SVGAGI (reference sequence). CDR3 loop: CASSSVPRVSNEKLFF. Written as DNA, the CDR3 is TGTGCCAGCAGTAGCGTCCCCCGGGTTTCTAATGAAAAACTGTTTTTT.

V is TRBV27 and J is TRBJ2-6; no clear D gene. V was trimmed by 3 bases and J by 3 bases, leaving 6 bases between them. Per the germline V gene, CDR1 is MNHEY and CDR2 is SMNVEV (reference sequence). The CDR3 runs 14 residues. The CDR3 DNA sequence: TGTGCCAGCAGTTTGCTAATTGGGGCCAACGTCCTGACTTTC. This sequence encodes CASSLLIGANVLTF.

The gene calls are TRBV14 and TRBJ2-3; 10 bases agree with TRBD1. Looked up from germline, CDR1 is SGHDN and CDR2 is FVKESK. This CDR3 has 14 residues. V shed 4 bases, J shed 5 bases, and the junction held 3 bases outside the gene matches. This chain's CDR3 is CASSRQGAKDTQYF. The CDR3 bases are TGTGCCAGCAGCCGACAGGGGGCGAAAGATACGCAGTATTTT.

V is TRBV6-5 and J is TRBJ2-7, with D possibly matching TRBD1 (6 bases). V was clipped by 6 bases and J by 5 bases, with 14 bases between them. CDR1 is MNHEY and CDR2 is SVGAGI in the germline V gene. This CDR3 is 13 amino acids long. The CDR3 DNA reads TGTGCCAGCAGCCCCGGGCAGGGGAACGAGCAGTACTTC. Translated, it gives CASSPGQGNEQYF.

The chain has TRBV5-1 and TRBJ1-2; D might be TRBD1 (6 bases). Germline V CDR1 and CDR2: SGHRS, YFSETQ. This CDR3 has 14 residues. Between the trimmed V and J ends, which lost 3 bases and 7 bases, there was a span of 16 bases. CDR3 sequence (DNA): TGCGCCAGCAGCTCCCGGGACACCCTTTCTGGCTACACCTTC. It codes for CASSSRDTLSGYTF.

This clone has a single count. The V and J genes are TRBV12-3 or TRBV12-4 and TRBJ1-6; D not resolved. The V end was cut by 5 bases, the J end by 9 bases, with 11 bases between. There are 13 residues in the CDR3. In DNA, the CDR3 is TGTGCCAGCAGTCCCCCGCAGCGTTCACCCCTCCACTTT. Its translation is CASSPPQRSPLHF.

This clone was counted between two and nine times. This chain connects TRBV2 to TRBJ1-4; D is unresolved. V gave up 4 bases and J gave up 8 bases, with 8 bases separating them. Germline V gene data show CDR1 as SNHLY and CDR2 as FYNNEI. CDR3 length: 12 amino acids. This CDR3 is CASSGPIEKLFF. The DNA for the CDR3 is TGTGCCAGCAGTGGCCCTATCGAAAAACTGTTTTTT.

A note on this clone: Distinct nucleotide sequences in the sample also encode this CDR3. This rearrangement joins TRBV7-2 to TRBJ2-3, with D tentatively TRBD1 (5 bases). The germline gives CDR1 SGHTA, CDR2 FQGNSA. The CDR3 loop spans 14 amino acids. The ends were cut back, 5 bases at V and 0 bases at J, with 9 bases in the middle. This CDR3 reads CASSPGLSTDTQYF. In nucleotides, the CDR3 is TGTGCCAGCAGCCCAGGGCTTAGCACAGATACGCAGTATTTT. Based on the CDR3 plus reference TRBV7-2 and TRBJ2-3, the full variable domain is GAGVSQSPSNKVTEKGKDVELRCDPISGHTALYWYRQSLGQGLEFLIYFQGNSAPDKSGLPSDRFSAERTGGSVSTLTIQRTQQEDSAVYLCASSPGLSTDTQYFGPGTRLTVL.

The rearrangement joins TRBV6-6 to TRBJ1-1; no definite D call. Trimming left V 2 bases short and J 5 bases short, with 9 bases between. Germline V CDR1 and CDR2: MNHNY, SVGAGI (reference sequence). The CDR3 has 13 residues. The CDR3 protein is CASSYEDYTEAFF. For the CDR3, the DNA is TGTGCCAGCAGTTACGAGGATTATACTGAAGCTTTCTTT.

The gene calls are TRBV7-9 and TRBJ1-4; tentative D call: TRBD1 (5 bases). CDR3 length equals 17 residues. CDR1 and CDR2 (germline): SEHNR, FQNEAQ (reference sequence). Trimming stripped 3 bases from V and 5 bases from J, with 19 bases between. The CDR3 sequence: CASSFPRGGLQNEKLFF. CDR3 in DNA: TGTGCCAGCAGCTTTCCACGGGGGGGACTGCAGAATGAAAAACTGTTTTTT. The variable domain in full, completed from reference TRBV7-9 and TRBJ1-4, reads DTGVSQNPRHKITKRGQNVTFRCDPISEHNRLYWYRQTLGQGPEFLTYFQNEAQLEKSRLLSDRFSAERPKGSFSTLEIQRTEQGDSAMYLCASSFPRGGLQNEKLFFGSGTQLSVL.

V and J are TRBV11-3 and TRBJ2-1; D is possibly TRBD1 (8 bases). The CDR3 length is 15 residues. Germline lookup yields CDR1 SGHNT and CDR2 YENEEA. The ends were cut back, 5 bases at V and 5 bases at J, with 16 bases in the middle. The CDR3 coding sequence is TGTGCCAGCAGCCCCGGACAGGGAGGGGACAATGAGCAGTTCTTC. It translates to CASSPGQGGDNEQFF.

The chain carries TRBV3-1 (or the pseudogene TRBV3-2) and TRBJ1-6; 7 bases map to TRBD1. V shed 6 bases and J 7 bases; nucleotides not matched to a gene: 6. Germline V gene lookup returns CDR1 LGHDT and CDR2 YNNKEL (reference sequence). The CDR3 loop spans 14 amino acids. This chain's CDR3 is CASSFQGENSPLHF. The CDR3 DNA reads TGTGCCAGCAGTTTCCAGGGGGAAAATTCACCCCTCCACTTT.

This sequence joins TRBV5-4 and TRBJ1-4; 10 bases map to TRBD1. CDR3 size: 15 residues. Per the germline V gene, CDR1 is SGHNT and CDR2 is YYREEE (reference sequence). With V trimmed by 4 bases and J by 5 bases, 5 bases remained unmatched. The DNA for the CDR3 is TGTGCCAGCAGCCCGGCGGGACAGGGGAATGAAAAACTGTTTTTT. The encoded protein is CASSPAGQGNEKLFF.

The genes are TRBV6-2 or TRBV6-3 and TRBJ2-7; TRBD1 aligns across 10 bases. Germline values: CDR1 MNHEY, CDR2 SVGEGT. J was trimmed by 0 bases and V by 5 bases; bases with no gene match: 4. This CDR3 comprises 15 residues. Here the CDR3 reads CASSDWTGGSYEQYF. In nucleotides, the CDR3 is TGTGCCAGCAGTGACTGGACAGGGGGCTCCTACGAGCAGTACTTC.

The CDR3 loop reads CASTRQGASNQPQHF. The CDR3 DNA sequence: TGTGCCAGTACAAGACAGGGCGCTAGCAATCAGCCCCAGCATTTT. The chain carries TRBV19 and TRBJ1-5; 7 bases map to TRBD1. CDR3 size: 15 residues. J was trimmed by 0 bases and V by 7 bases; bases with no gene match: 6. Looked up from germline, CDR1 is LNHDA and CDR2 is SQIVND (reference sequence).

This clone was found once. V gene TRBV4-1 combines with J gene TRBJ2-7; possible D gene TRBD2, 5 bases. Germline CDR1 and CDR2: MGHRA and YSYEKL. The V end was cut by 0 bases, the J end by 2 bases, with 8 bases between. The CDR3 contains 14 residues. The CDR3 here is CASSQDLGAYEQYF. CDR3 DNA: TGCGCCAGCAGCCAAGATTTGGGAGCCTACGAGCAGTACTTC.

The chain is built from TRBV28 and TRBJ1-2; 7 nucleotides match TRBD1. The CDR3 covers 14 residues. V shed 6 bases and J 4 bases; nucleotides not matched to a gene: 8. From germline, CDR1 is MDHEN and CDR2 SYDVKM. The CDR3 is CASRDSGTAYGYTF. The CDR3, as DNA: TGTGCCAGCAGAGATTCCGGGACAGCCTATGGCTACACCTTC.

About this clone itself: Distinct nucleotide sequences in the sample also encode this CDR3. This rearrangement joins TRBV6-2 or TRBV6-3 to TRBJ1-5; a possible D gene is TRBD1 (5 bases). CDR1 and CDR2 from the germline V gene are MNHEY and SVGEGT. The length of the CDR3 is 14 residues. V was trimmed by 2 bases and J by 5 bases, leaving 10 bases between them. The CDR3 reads CASSYVSGDQPQHF. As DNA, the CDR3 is TGTGCCAGCAGTTACGTCTCGGGGGATCAGCCCCAGCATTTT.

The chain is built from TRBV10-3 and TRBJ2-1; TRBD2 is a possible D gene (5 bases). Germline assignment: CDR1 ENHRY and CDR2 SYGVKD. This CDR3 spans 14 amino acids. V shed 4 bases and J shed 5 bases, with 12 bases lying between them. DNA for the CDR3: TGTGCCATCAGTGTGGCGGGCGAACACAATGAGCAGTTCTTC. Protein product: CAISVAGEHNEQFF.

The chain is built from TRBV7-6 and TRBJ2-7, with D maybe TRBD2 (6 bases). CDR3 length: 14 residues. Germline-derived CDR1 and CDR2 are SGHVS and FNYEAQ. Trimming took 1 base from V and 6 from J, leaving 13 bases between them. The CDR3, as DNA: TGTGCCAGCAGCTTAGAAGGGGCCGGGGGCGAGCAGTACTTC. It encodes CASSLEGAGGEQYF.

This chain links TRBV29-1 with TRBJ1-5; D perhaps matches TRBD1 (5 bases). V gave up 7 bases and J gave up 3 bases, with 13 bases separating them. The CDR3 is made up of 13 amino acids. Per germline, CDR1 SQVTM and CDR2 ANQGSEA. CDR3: CSASDSYNQPQHF. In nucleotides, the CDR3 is TGCAGCGCCTCCGACAGCTACAATCAGCCCCAGCATTTT.

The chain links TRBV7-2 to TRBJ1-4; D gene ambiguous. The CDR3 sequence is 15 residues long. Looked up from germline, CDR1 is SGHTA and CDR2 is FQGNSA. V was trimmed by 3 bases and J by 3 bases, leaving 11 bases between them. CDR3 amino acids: CASSFEPRANEKLFF. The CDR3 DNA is TGTGCCAGCAGCTTCGAACCCCGAGCTAATGAAAAACTGTTTTTT.